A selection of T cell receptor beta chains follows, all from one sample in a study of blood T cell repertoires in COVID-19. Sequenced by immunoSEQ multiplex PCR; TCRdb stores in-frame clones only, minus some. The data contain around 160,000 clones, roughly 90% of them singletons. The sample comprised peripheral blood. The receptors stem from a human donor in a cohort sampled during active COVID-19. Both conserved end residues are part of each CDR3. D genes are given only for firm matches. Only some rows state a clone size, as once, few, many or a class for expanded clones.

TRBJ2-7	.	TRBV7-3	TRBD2	CASRTGDYDKSAEQYF	TGTGCCAGCAGGACTGGGGACTACGACAAGTCGGCGGAGCAGTACTTC
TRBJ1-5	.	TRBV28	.	CASTSNQPQHF	TGTGCCAGCACCTCGAATCAGCCCCAGCATTTT
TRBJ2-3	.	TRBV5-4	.	CASSLRVASTDTQYF	TGTGCCAGCAGCTTGCGGGTAGCTAGCACAGATACGCAGTATTTT
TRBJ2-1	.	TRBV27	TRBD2	CASSLRGGDSYNEQFF	TGTGCCAGCAGCCTAAGGGGAGGGGACTCCTACAATGAGCAGTTCTTC
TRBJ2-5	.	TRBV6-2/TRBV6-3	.	CASSYGPSAGETQYF	TGTGCCAGCAGTTATGGTCCTAGCGCGGGAGAGACCCAGTACTTC
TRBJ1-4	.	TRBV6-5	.	CASTTTNEKLFF	TGTGCCAGCACCACAACTAATGAAAAACTGTTTTTT
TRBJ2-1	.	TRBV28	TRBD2	CASSPEGLADAKYRSYNEQFF	TGTGCCAGCAGTCCCGAGGGACTAGCGGACGCTAAATACCGCTCCTACAATGAGCAGTTCTTC
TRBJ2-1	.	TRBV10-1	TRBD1	CASSVGQGVDNEQFF	TGCGCCAGCAGTGTTGGCCAGGGGGTAGACAATGAGCAGTTCTTC
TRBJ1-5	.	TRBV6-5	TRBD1	CASRGPGQGKQPQHF	TGTGCCAGCAGGGGACCGGGACAGGGGAAACAGCCCCAGCATTTT
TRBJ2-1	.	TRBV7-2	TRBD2	CASSLVSTSGSYNEQFF	TGTGCCAGCAGCTTAGTTTCGACTAGCGGTTCCTACAATGAGCAGTTCTTC
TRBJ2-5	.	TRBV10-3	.	CAIREGLQETQYF	TGTGCCATCAGGGAAGGACTGCAAGAGACCCAGTACTTC
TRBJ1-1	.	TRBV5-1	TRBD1	CASAYTGGNTEAFF	TGCGCCAGCGCGTACACAGGGGGCAACACTGAAGCTTTCTTT
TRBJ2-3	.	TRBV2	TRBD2	CASSLASGRATDTQYF	TGTGCCAGCAGTTTGGCTAGCGGGAGGGCAACAGATACGCAGTATTTT
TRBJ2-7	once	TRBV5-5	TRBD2	CASTPSGLAGGEQYF	TGTGCCAGCACCCCTTCCGGACTAGCGGGCGGCGAGCAGTACTTC
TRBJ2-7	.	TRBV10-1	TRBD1	CASSDNVLPGQNDYEQYF	TGCGCCAGCAGTGATAACGTACTTCCGGGACAGAATGACTACGAGCAGTACTTC
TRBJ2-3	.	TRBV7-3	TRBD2	CASSLGTSGGTDTQYF	TGTGCCAGCAGCTTAGGGACTAGCGGGGGGACAGATACGCAGTATTTT
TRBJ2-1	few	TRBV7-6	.	CASSSRGNEQFF	TGTGCCAGCAGCTCCCGGGGGAATGAGCAGTTCTTC
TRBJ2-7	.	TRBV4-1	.	CASSQVQGIYYEQYF	TGCGCCAGCAGCCAAGTTCAGGGGATTTACTACGAGCAGTACTTC
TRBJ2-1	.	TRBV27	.	CASSYGRGTAYNEQFF	TGTGCCAGCAGCTATGGCCGGGGGACAGCCTACAATGAGCAGTTCTTC
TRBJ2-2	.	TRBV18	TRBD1	CASSRTGPNTGELFF	TGTGCCAGCTCACGGACAGGGCCGAACACCGGGGAGCTGTTTTTT
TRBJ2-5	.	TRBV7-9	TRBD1	CASSLERGLFQETQYF	TGTGCCAGCAGCTTAGAAAGGGGGCTGTTCCAAGAGACCCAGTACTTC
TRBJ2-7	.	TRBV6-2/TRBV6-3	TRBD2	CASSERLAAIYEQYF	TGTGCCAGCAGTGAGAGACTAGCGGCGATCTACGAGCAGTACTTC
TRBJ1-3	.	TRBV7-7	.	CASSPISGAGNTIYF	TGTGCTAGCAGCCCGATCTCCGGGGCTGGAAACACCATATATTTT
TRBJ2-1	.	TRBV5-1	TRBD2	CASSRGTSGRNNEQFF	TGCGCCAGCAGCAGGGGGACTAGCGGGAGAAACAATGAGCAGTTCTTC
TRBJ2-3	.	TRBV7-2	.	CASSWTSTDTQYF	TGTGCCAGCAGTTGGACTAGCACAGATACGCAGTATTTT
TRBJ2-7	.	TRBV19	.	CASSINGEPYEQYF	TGTGCCAGTAGTATCAACGGGGAACCCTACGAGCAGTACTTC
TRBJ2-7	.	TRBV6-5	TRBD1	CASRRTGGANEQYF	TGTGCCAGCAGAAGGACAGGGGGCGCGAACGAGCAGTACTTC
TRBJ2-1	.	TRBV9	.	CASSYQPGQNYNEQFF	TGTGCCAGCAGTTACCAGCCGGGACAAAACTACAATGAGCAGTTCTTC
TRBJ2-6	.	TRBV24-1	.	CATRGGFSFHSGANVLTF	TGTGCCACCAGGGGGGGATTTAGTTTTCACTCTGGGGCCAACGTCCTGACTTTC
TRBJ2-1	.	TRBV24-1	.	CATSDLYSSYNEQFF	TGTGCCACCAGTGATTTGTATAGCTCCTACAATGAGCAGTTCTTC
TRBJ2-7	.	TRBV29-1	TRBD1	CSVKRDSSYEQYF	TGCAGCGTTAAAAGGGACAGCTCCTACGAGCAGTACTTC
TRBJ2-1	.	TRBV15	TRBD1	CATSRGEDRDEQFF	TGTGCCACCAGCAGAGGGGAGGACAGGGATGAGCAGTTCTTC
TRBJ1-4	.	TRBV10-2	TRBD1	CASSGQGGEKLFF	TGCGCCAGCAGCGGACAGGGAGGTGAAAAACTGTTTTTT
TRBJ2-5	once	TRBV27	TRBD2	CASSWSSGEETQYF	TGTGCCAGCAGTTGGTCTAGCGGGGAGGAGACCCAGTACTTC
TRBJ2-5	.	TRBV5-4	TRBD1	CASSFLQGAQETQYF	TGTGCCAGCAGCTTTCTACAGGGGGCTCAAGAGACCCAGTACTTC
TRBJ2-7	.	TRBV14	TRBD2	CASSRQLPTSGAYEQYF	TGTGCCAGCAGCCGACAATTACCGACTAGCGGGGCCTACGAGCAGTACTTC
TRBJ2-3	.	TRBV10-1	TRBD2	CASSETSGGPGGDTQYF	TGCGCCAGCAGTGAAACTAGCGGGGGGCCGGGTGGAGATACGCAGTATTTT